A selection of T cell receptor beta chains follows, all from one sample in a study of blood T cell repertoires in COVID-19. TCRdb's copy holds only in-frame clones and misses some; the assay was immunoSEQ multiplex PCR. The table has a few hundred thousand clones, approximately 87% seen once. The sequenced sample consisted of peripheral blood. The receptors were gathered from a man aged 60 to 75 who had recovered from COVID-19. Each CDR3 is given with its conserved first and last residue. The size field is filled for only some rows; it gives once, few, many or a size class.

j_call clone_size v_call cdr3_aa
TRBJ2-2 - TRBV3-1/TRBV3-2 CASSHVRGTGELFF
TRBJ2-1 few TRBV6-5 CASSVTIQGSAFF
TRBJ2-7 - TRBV23-1 CASSQIGTGCEQYF
TRBJ2-3 - TRBV19 CASSSGSETDTQYF
TRBJ2-7 many TRBV4-1 CASSQVLAGPPNEQYF
TRBJ1-2 - TRBV29-1 CSVGGGQGTDGYTF
TRBJ2-3 - TRBV3-1/TRBV3-2 CASSQGGPYTQYF
TRBJ2-5 - TRBV15 CATTPREHQETQYF
TRBJ2-1 - TRBV4-2 CASSQGTPGGHNEQFF
TRBJ1-1 - TRBV29-1 CSVPTVNTEAFF
TRBJ2-3 - TRBV10-1 CASSLNGLGLTDTQYF
TRBJ2-7 - TRBV12-3/TRBV12-4 CASGQGIAYEQYF
TRBJ1-4 - TRBV6-1 CASLAGGRSEKLFF
TRBJ1-6 once TRBV6-5 CASRGGRGHSPLHF